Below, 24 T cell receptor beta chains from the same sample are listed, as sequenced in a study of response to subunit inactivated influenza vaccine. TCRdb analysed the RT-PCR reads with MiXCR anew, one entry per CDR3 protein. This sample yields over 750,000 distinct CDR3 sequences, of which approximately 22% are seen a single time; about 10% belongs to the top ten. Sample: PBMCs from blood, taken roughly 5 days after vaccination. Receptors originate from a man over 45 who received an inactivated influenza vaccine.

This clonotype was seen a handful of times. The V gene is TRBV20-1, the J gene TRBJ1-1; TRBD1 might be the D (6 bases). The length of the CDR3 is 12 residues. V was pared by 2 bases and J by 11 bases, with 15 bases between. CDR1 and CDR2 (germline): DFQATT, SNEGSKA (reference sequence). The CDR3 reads CSARFPPGAAFF. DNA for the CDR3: TGCAGTGCTAGATTCCCACCGGGGGCCGCTTTCTTT.

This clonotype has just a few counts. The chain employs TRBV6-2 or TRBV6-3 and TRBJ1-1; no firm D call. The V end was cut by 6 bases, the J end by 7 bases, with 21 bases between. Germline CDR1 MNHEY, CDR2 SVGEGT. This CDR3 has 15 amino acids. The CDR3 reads CASSLDLGMTLEAFF. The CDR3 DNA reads TGTGCCAGCAGCTTGGATTTGGGGATGACCCTTGAAGCTTTCTTT.

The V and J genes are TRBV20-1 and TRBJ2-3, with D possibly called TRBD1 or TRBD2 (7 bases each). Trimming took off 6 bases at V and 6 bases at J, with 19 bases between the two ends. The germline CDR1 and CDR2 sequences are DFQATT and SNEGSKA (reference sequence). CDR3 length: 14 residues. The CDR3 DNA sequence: TGCAGTGCCGATCTGGGAGGGGGACAGGATACGCAGTATTTT. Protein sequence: CSADLGGGQDTQYF.

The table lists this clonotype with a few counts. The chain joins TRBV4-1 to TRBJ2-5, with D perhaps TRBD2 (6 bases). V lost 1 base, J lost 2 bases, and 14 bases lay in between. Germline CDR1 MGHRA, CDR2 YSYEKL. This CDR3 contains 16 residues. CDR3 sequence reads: CASSQVGGRLQETQYF. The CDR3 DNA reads TGCGCCAGCAGCCAAGTGGGGGGACGGTTACAAGAGACCCAGTACTTC.

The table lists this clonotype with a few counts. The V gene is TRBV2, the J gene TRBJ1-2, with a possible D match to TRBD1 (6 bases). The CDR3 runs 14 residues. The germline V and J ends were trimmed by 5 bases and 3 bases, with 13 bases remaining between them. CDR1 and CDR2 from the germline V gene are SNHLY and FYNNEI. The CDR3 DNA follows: TGTGCCAGCAGTCCAGGGGAGGTCTACTATGGCTACACCTTC. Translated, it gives CASSPGEVYYGYTF.

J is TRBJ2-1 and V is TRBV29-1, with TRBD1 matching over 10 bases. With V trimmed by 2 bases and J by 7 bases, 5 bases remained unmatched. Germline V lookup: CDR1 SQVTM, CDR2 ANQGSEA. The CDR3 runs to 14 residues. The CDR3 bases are TGCAGCGTTGAACCCAGACAGGGGGCGAATGAGCAGTTCTTC. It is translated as CSVEPRQGANEQFF.

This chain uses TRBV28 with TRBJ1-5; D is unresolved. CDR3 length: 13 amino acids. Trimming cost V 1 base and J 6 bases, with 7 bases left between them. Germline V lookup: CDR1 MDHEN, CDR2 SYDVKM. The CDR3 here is CASSLSPVQPQHF. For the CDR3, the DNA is TGTGCCAGCAGTTTATCTCCCGTTCAGCCCCAGCATTTT.

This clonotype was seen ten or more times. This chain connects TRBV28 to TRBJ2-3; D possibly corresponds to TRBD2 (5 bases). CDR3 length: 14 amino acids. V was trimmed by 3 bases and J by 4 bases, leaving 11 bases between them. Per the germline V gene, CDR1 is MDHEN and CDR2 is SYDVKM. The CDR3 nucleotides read TGTGCCAGCAGTTTCGGAGGTCGACCAGATACGCAGTATTTT. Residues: CASSFGGRPDTQYF.

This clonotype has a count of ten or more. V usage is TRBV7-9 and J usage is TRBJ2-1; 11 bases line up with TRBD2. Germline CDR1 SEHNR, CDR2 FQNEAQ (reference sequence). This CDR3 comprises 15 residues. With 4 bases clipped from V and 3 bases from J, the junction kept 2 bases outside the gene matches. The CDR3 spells CASSSGLAVYNEQFF. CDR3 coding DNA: TGTGCCAGCAGCTCGGGACTAGCGGTCTACAATGAGCAGTTCTTC.

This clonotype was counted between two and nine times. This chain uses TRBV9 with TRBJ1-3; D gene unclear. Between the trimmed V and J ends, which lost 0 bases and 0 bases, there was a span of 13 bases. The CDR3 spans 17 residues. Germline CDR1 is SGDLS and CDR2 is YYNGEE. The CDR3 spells CASSVAAVGSSGNTIYF. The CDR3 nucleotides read TGTGCCAGCAGCGTAGCTGCGGTTGGGAGCTCTGGAAACACCATATATTTT.

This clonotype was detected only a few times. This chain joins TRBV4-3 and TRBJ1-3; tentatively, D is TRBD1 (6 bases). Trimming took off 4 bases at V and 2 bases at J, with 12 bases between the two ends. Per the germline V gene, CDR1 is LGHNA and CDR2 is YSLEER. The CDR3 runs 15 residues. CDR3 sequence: CASSPGSGAGNTIYF. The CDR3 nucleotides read TGCGCCAGCAGCCCCGGTTCAGGGGCTGGAAACACCATATATTTT.

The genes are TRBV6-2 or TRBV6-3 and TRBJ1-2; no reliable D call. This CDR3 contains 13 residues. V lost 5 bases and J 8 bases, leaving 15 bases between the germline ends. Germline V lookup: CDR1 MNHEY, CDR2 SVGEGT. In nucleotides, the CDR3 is TGTGCCAGCAGTAACCGGGTCAGCGGAGGCTACACCTTC. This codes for CASSNRVSGGYTF.

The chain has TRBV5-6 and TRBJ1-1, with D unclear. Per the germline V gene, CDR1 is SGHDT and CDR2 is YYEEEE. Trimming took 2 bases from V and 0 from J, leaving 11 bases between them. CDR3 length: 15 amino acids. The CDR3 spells CASSFRKGLNTEAFF. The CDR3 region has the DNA TGTGCCAGCAGCTTTCGAAAGGGATTGAACACTGAAGCTTTCTTT.

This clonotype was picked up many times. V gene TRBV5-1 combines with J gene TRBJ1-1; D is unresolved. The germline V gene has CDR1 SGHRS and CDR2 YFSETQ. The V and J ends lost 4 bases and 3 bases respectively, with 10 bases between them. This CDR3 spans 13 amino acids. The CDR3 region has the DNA TGCGCCAGCAGCCCGGGCCGAGACACTGAAGCTTTCTTT. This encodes CASSPGRDTEAFF. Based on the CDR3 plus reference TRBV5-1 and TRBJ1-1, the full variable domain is KAGVTQTPRYLIKTRGQQVTLSCSPISGHRSVSWYQQTPGQGLQFLFEYFSETQRNKGNFPGRFSGRQFSNSRSEMNVSTLELGDSALYLCASSPGRDTEAFFGQGTRLTVV.

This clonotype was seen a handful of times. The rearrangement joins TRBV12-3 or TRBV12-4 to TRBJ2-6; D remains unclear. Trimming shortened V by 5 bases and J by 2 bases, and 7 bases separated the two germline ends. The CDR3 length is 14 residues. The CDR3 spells CASSLKPGANVLTF. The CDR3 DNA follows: TGTGCCAGCAGTCTCAAGCCTGGGGCCAACGTCCTGACTTTC.

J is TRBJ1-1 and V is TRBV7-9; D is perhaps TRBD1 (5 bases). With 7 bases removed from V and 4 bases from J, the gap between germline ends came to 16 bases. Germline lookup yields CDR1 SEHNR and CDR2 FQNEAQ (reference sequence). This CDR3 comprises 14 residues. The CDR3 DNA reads TGTGCCAGCACCCCGGGGCGATCAGTCACTGAAGCTTTCTTT. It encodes CASTPGRSVTEAFF.

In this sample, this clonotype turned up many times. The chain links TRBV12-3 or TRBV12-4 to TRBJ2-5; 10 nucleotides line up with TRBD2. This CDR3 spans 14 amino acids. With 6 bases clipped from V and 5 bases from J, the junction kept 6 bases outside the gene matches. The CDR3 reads CASRSAGGPETQYF. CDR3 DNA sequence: TGTGCCAGCAGATCAGCGGGGGGGCCGGAGACCCAGTACTTC.

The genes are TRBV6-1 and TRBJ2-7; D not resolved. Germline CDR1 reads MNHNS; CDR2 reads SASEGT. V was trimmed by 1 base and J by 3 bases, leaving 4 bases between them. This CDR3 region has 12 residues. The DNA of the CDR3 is TGTGCCAGCAGTGAAGGGTACTACGAGCAGTACTTC. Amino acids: CASSEGYYEQYF.

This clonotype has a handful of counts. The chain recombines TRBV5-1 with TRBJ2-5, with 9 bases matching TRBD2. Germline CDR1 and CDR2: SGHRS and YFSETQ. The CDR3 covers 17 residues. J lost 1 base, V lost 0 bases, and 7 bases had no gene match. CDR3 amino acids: CASSLVASSGTQETQYF. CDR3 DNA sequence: TGCGCCAGCAGCTTGGTGGCTTCTAGCGGGACCCAAGAGACCCAGTACTTC.

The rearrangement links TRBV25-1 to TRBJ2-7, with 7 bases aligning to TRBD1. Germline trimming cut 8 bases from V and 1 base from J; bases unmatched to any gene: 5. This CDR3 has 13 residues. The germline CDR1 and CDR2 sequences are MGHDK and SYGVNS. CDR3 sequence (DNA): TGTGCCAGCCTTAAGACAGGGTCCTACGAGCAGTACTTC. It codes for CASLKTGSYEQYF.

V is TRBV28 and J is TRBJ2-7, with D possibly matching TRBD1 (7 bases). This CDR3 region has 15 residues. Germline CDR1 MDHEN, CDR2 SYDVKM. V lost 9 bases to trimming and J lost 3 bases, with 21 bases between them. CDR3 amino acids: CASHRPGQGGYEQYF. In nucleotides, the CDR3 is TGTGCCAGTCATCGACCCGGGCAGGGGGGCTACGAGCAGTACTTC.

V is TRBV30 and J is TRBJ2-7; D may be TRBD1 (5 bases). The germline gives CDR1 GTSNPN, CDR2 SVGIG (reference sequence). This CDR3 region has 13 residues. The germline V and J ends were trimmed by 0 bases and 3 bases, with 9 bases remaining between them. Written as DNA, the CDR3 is TGTGCCTGGAGTGTTGACAGTAACTACGAGCAGTACTTC. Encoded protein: CAWSVDSNYEQYF.

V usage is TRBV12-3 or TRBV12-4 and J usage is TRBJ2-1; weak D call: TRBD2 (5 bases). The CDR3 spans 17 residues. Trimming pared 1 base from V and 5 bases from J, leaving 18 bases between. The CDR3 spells CASSLGRTALGDNEQFF. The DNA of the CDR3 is TGTGCCAGCAGTTTAGGTCGGACGGCCCTGGGAGACAATGAGCAGTTCTTC.

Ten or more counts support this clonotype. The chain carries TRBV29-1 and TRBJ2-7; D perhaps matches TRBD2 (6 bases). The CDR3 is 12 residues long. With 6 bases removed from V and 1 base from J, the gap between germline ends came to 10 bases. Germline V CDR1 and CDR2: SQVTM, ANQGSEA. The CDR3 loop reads CSVGTSSYEQYF. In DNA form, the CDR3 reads TGCAGCGTCGGGACTTCGTCCTACGAGCAGTACTTC.